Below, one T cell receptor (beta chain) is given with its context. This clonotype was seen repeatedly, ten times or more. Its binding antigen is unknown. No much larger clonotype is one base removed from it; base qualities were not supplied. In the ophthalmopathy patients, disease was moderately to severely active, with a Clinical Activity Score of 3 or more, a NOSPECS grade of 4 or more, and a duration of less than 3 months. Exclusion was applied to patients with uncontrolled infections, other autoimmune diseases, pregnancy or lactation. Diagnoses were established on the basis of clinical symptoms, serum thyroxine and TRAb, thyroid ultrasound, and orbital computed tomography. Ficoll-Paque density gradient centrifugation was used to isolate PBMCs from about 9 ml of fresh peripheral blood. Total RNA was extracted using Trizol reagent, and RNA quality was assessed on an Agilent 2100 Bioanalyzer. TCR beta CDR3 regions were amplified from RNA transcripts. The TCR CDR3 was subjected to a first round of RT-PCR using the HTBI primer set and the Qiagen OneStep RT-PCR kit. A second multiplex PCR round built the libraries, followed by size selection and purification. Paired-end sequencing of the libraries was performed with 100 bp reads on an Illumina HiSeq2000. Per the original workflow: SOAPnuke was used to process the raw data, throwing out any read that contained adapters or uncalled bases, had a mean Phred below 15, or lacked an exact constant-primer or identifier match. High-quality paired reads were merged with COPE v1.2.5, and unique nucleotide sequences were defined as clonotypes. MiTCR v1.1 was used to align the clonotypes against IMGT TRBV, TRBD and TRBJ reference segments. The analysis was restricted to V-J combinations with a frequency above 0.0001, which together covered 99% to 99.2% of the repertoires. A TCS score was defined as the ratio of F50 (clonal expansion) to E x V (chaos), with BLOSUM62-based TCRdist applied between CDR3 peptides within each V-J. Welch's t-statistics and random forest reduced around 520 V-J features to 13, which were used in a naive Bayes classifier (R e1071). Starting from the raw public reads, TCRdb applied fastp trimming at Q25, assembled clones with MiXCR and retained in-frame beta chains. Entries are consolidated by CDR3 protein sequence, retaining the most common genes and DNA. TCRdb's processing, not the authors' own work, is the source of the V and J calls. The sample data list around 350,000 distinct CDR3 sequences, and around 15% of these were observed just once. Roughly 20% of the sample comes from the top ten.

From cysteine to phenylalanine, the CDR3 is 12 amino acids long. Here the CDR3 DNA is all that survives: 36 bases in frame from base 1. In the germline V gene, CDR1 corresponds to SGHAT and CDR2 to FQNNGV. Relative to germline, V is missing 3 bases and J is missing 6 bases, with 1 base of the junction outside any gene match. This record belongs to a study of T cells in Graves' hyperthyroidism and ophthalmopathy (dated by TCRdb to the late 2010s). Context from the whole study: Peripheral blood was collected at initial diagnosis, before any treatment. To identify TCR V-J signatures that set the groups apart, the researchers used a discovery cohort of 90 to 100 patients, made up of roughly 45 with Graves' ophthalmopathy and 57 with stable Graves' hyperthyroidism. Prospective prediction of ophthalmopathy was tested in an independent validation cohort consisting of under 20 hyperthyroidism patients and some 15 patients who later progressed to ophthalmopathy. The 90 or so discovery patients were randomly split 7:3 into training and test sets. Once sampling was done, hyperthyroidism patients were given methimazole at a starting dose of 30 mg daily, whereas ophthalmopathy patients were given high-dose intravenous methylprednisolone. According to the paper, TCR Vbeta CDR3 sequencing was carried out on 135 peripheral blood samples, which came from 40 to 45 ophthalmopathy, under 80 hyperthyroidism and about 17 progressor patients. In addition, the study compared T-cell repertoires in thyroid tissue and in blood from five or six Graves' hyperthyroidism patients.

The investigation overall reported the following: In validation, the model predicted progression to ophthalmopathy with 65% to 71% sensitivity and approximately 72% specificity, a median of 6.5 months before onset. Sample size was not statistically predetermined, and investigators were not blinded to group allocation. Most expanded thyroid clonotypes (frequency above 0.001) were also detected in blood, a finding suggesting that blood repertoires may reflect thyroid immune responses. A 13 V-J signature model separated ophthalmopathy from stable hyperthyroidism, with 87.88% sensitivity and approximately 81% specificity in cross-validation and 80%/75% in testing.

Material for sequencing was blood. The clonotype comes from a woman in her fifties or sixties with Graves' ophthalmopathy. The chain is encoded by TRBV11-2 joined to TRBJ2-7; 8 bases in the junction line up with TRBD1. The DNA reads TGTGCCAGCAGCTTGACAGGGGTCGAGCAGTACTTC. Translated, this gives CASSLTGVEQYF.